The next 24 T cell receptor beta chains were all read from a single sample in a study of graft-versus-host responses after intestinal transplantation. Using immunoSEQ multiplex PCR, the repertoire was profiled, and TCRdb retains in-frame clones only, with some absent. The sample holds around 78,000 clones, around 90% seen once. Their target antigens are unknown. The sample was unstimulated CD8+ T cells sorted from spleen or lymph node cells, taken before transplant. These receptors originate from a human donor who was the organ donor for an intestinal transplant.

This chain links TRBV27 with TRBJ1-1; D is possibly TRBD1 (5 bases). The V end was cut by 4 bases, the J end by 4 bases, with 13 bases between. The CDR3 sequence is 14 residues long. CDR1 is MNHEY and CDR2 is SMNVEV in the germline V gene (reference sequence). CDR3 amino acids: CASSYSQGSTEAFF. The CDR3 coding sequence is TGTGCCAGCAGTTATTCGCAGGGTTCCACTGAAGCTTTCTTT.

This chain connects TRBV5-6 to TRBJ2-7; TRBD1 aligns across 9 bases. The CDR3 is 14 amino acids. J lost 2 bases, V lost 4 bases, and 4 bases had no gene match. Per germline, CDR1 SGHDT and CDR2 YYEEEE. CDR3 region: CASSGGTGPYEQYF. As DNA, the CDR3 is TGTGCCAGCAGCGGAGGGACAGGGCCCTACGAGCAGTACTTC.

This clone was seen once. This chain connects TRBV30 to TRBJ1-6; TRBD1 aligns across 9 bases. CDR1 is GTSNPN and CDR2 is SVGIG in the germline V gene (reference sequence). The CDR3 consists of 13 residues. The CDR3 DNA is TGTGCACTTGGCGGGACAGGGTTATCACCCCTCCACTTT. Its protein is CALGGTGLSPLHF.

Note on this clone: At one end the junction does not follow the germline gene, possibly because of a read error. This chain uses TRBV4-1 with TRBJ2-1; TRBD2 aligns across 10 bases. Germline-derived CDR1 and CDR2 are MGHRA and YSYEKL. The CDR3 has 16 residues. The CDR3 region has the DNA TGTGCCAGCAGCCAAGATTCAGCGGGGGGGCCCGGTGAGCAGTTCTTC. Encoded protein: CASSQDSAGGPGEQFF.

The chain uses TRBV27 and TRBJ1-1, with 8 bases aligning to TRBD1. The junction had 1 base not matched to a gene; V was cut back by 5 bases and J by 5 bases. Per the germline V gene, CDR1 is MNHEY and CDR2 is SMNVEV (reference sequence). CDR3 length: 12 residues. The CDR3: CASSTGGTEAFF. CDR3 sequence (DNA): TGTGCCAGCAGTACAGGGGGGACTGAAGCTTTCTTT.

The rearrangement joins TRBV2 to TRBJ2-2, with D perhaps TRBD1 or TRBD2 (5 bases each). The CDR3 contains 16 residues. Per the germline V gene, CDR1 is SNHLY and CDR2 is FYNNEI. V was trimmed by 4 bases and J by 5 bases, leaving 17 bases between them. The CDR3 sequence: CASSGRDGAPTGELFF. Written as DNA, the CDR3 is TGTGCCAGCAGTGGCCGGGACGGGGCCCCAACCGGGGAGCTGTTTTTT.

The chain employs TRBV11-2 and TRBJ2-2; 8 bases are shared with TRBD2. With V trimmed by 5 bases and J by 8 bases, 16 bases remained unmatched. The CDR3 length is 17 residues. Per germline, CDR1 SGHAT and CDR2 FQNNGV. CDR3 bases: TGTGCCAGCAGCCCCCCGGGGGCGGGGGGTTCGCTGGGGGAGCTGTTTTTT. This encodes CASSPPGAGGSLGELFF.

This chain connects TRBV5-1 to TRBJ1-5, with no clear D. The CDR3 is 15 amino acids. Trimming took off 0 bases at V and 4 bases at J, with 11 bases between the two ends. Germline-derived CDR1 and CDR2 are SGHRS and YFSETQ. The CDR3 spells CASSLGPGRNQPQHF. In DNA, the CDR3 is TGCGCCAGCAGCTTGGGGCCCGGAAGGAATCAGCCCCAGCATTTT. The entire variable domain, with the rest obtained from reference TRBV5-1 and TRBJ1-5, is as follows: KAGVTQTPRYLIKTRGQQVTLSCSPISGHRSVSWYQQTPGQGLQFLFEYFSETQRNKGNFPGRFSGRQFSNSRSEMNVSTLELGDSALYLCASSLGPGRNQPQHFGDGTRLSIL.

V and J are TRBV14 and TRBJ1-6; D call uncertain. Trimming shortened V by 0 bases and J by 9 bases, and 9 bases separated the two germline ends. Germline V gives CDR1 SGHDN, CDR2 FVKESK. The length of the CDR3 is 14 residues. CDR3 residues: CASSQEAWGSPLHF. The DNA of the CDR3 is TGTGCCAGCAGCCAAGAGGCCTGGGGTTCACCCCTCCACTTT.

The V gene is TRBV7-8, the J gene TRBJ2-2; 9 bases fit TRBD1. CDR1 is SGHVS and CDR2 is FQNEAQ in the germline V gene. The CDR3 covers 16 residues. V dropped 3 bases and J dropped 3; count of bases not matched to a gene: 5. The CDR3 spells CASSFDRGSDTGELFF. In nucleotides, the CDR3 is TGTGCCAGCAGCTTCGACAGGGGGAGCGACACCGGGGAGCTGTTTTTT. Full variable domain (remainder filled in from reference TRBV7-8 and TRBJ2-2): GAGVSQSPRYKVAKRGQDVALRCDPISGHVSLFWYQQALGQGPEFLTYFQNEAQLDKSGLPSDRFFAERPEGSVSTLKIQRTQQEDSAVYLCASSFDRGSDTGELFFGEGSRLTVL.

The V call is TRBV7-6, the J call TRBJ2-2, with TRBD1 matching 8 bases. The junction had 2 bases not matched to a gene; V was cut back by 5 bases and J by 0 bases. This CDR3 contains 15 residues. Germline CDR1 and CDR2: SGHVS and FNYEAQ. The CDR3 DNA reads as TGTGCCAGCAGCGGGGGACAGGCGAACACCGGGGAGCTGTTTTTT. Translated: CASSGGQANTGELFF.

The gene calls are TRBV7-9 and TRBJ2-2; D is ambiguous. Germline CDR1 is SEHNR and CDR2 is FQNEAQ (reference sequence). This CDR3 is built from 11 residues. V was shortened by 3 bases and J by 11 bases, with 7 bases between the two germline ends. The CDR3 DNA is TGTGCCAGCAGCTTTGGTGTTGAGCTGTTTTTT. Protein product: CASSFGVELFF. Together with reference TRBV7-9 and TRBJ2-2, the CDR3 gives the full variable domain: DTGVSQNPRHKITKRGQNVTFRCDPISEHNRLYWYRQTLGQGPEFLTYFQNEAQLEKSRLLSDRFSAERPKGSFSTLEIQRTEQGDSAMYLCASSFGVELFFGEGSRLTVL.

The CDR3 DNA reads TGCGCCAGCAGCTTGGCGGCGGGGGCGCAACGGGGCGAGCAGTACTTC. Its translation: CASSLAAGAQRGEQYF. This chain uses TRBV5-1 with TRBJ2-7; possibly TRBD2 for D (7 bases). Germline loops: CDR1 SGHRS, CDR2 YFSETQ. The V gene lost 0 bases and the J gene lost 6 bases, with 19 bases spanning the gap. The CDR3 is made up of 16 amino acids.

The rearrangement uses TRBV6-5 and TRBJ2-7; 7 nucleotides agree with TRBD1. V lost 5 bases, J lost 0 bases, and 4 bases stayed unmatched. This CDR3 comprises 14 residues. The germline CDR1 and CDR2 sequences are MNHEY and SVGAGI. In nucleotides, the CDR3 is TGTGCCAGCAGTGAAGGGGACAGCTCCTACGAGCAGTACTTC. It specifies CASSEGDSSYEQYF.

The chain uses TRBV4-2 and TRBJ2-7; 10 bases match TRBD2. In germline, CDR1 is LGHNA, CDR2 YNFKEQ. The length of the CDR3 is 16 residues. The ends lost 1 base at V and 6 bases at J; junction bases unmatched: 9. CDR3: CASSQGTSGVLGEQYF. The CDR3 DNA sequence: TGTGCCAGCAGCCAAGGTACTAGCGGGGTTCTGGGCGAGCAGTACTTC.

There are a few counts of this clone. The chain has TRBV7-6 and TRBJ2-3, with D hard to call. Trimming left V 0 bases short and J 4 bases short, with 5 bases between. CDR1 and CDR2 from the germline V gene are SGHVS and FNYEAQ. This CDR3 comprises 13 residues. DNA for the CDR3: TGTGCCAGCAGCTTAGCGGTCGCAGATACGCAGTATTTT. This gives the protein CASSLAVADTQYF.

The genes are TRBV27 and TRBJ2-7; unclear D gene. V lost 3 bases and J lost 2, with 8 bases in between. The CDR3 consists of 13 residues. Germline V gene lookup returns CDR1 MNHEY and CDR2 SMNVEV (reference sequence). In DNA, the CDR3 is TGTGCCAGCAGTTTTGGGCAGGCCTACGAGCAGTACTTC. Its translation: CASSFGQAYEQYF.

This chain uses TRBV5-6 with TRBJ2-1; possible D gene TRBD1, 6 bases. Germline V lookup: CDR1 SGHDT, CDR2 YYEEEE. This CDR3 has 11 amino acids. V lost 4 bases to trimming and J lost 14 bases, with 13 bases between them. The CDR3 DNA follows: TGTGCCAGCAGCCTCCGGACAGAGGAGTTCTTC. Protein product: CASSLRTEEFF. Drawing the rest from reference TRBV5-6 and TRBJ2-1, the complete variable domain is DAGVTQSPTHLIKTRGQQVTLRCSPKSGHDTVSWYQQALGQGPQFIFQYYEEEERQRGNFPDRFSGHQFPNYSSELNVNALLLGDSALYLCASSLRTEEFFGPGTRLTVL.

The chain joins TRBV10-3 to TRBJ2-7, with 9 nucleotides matching TRBD1. V lost 4 bases and J lost 4; bases outside the gene matches: 11. Germline values: CDR1 ENHRY, CDR2 SYGVKD. The CDR3 contains 16 residues. CDR3 bases: TGTGCCATCAGTGGGACAGGGGACGGGGTAGATTACGAGCAGTACTTC. Translation: CAISGTGDGVDYEQYF.

This clone has only one observation. The chain employs TRBV7-9 and TRBJ2-3, with no clear D. Germline loops: CDR1 SEHNR, CDR2 FQNEAQ (reference sequence). Trimming cost V 1 base and J 4 bases, with 9 bases left between them. The CDR3 spans 14 residues. The CDR3 coding sequence is TGTGCCAGCAGCTTAGTTCTCGGAGCAGATACGCAGTATTTT. Translation: CASSLVLGADTQYF.

This clone was recorded once. This chain uses TRBV2 with TRBJ2-7; 10 bases line up with TRBD1. V shed 5 bases and J 4 bases; nucleotides not matched to a gene: 5. Per germline, CDR1 SNHLY and CDR2 FYNNEI. This CDR3 has 14 amino acids. This chain's CDR3 is CASSWTGGSYEQYF. DNA of the CDR3: TGTGCCAGCAGTTGGACAGGGGGTTCTTACGAGCAGTACTTC.

The chain has TRBV19 and TRBJ1-2, with unresolved D. CDR3 size: 14 residues. CDR1 is LNHDA, CDR2 SQIVND, per germline (reference sequence). Trimming removed 4 bases at V and 6 bases at J, with 15 bases between. DNA for the CDR3: TGTGCCAGTAGTACCTCCGGGTTTAGTGATGGCTACACCTTC. It encodes CASSTSGFSDGYTF.

The chain couples TRBV29-1 to TRBJ2-3; 7 positions agree with TRBD2. V lost 1 base, J lost 1 base, and 11 bases stayed unmatched. This CDR3 spans 17 amino acids. Germline assignment: CDR1 SQVTM and CDR2 ANQGSEA. The CDR3 loop is CSVEGSGLYWGTDTQYF. Here the CDR3 DNA reads TGCAGCGTTGAAGGTAGCGGGTTATACTGGGGCACAGATACGCAGTATTTT.

The CDR3 reads CASSQPLGSNQPQHF. The CDR3 region has the DNA TGTGCCAGCAGCCAACCATTAGGCTCCAATCAGCCCCAGCATTTT. The chain couples TRBV2 to TRBJ1-5; D ambiguous. There are 15 residues in the CDR3. Germline CDR1 SNHLY, CDR2 FYNNEI. Deletions cut 6 bases from V and 3 bases from J, with 15 bases between. The variable domain in full, completed from reference TRBV2 and TRBJ1-5, reads EPEVTQTPSHQVTQMGQEVILRCVPISNHLYFYWYRQILGQKVEFLVSFYNNEISEKSEIFDDQFSVERPDGSNFTLKIRSTKLEDSAMYFCASSQPLGSNQPQHFGDGTRLSIL.